Presented here are 28 T cell receptor beta chains from one specimen sequenced in a study of T cell responses to AZD1222 COVID-19 vaccine. Some clones are missing from TCRdb's copy, which holds only in-frame ones; the method was immunoSEQ multiplex PCR. Of 90,000 to 120,000 clones detected, about 85% appear once; the ten largest clones hold roughly 2.5%. The sequencing here drew on peripheral blood, taken 28 days after the second AZD1222 dose. The receptor source for this set is an adult who received the AZD1222 COVID-19 vaccine.

The rearrangement joins TRBV15 to TRBJ1-1; no clear D. Germline CDR1 reads LNHNV; CDR2 reads YYDKDF (reference sequence). V gave up 3 bases and J gave up 1 base, with 21 bases separating them. The CDR3 covers 18 residues. Here the CDR3 reads CATSRPIGWGDGNTEAFF. CDR3 nucleotides: TGTGCCACCAGCAGGCCCATTGGATGGGGTGACGGGAACACTGAAGCTTTCTTT.

The rearrangement links TRBV4-1 to TRBJ1-2, with a tentative D call TRBD1 (6 bases). This CDR3 is built from 15 residues. Trimming removed 0 bases from V and 5 bases from J, with 13 bases in between. Germline V lookup: CDR1 MGHRA, CDR2 YSYEKL. The CDR3 coding sequence is TGCGCCAGCAGCCAAGATCACAGGGTCGTTTATGGCTACACCTTC. Translation gives CASSQDHRVVYGYTF.

This clone has a single count. The identical CDR3 is also encoded by other nucleotide sequences in the sample. The chain couples TRBV5-1 to TRBJ2-3; D might be TRBD1 (6 bases). Germline CDR1 SGHRS, CDR2 YFSETQ. Trimming took off 1 base at V and 2 bases at J, with 11 bases between the two ends. CDR3 length: 15 residues. This CDR3 reads CASSLTGIDTDTQYF. As DNA, the CDR3 is TGCGCCAGCAGCTTGACAGGGATAGACACAGATACGCAGTATTTT.

The chain combines TRBV5-1 with TRBJ2-2, with 9 bases that match TRBD1. With V trimmed by 4 bases and J by 0 bases, 4 bases remained unmatched. Per the germline V gene, CDR1 is SGHRS and CDR2 is YFSETQ. There are 16 residues in the CDR3. The CDR3 loop reads CASSEGQGANTGELFF. The CDR3 DNA reads as TGCGCCAGCAGCGAGGGACAGGGTGCGAACACCGGGGAGCTGTTTTTT.

The chain carries TRBV10-3 and TRBJ1-2, with 11 bases aligning to TRBD1. The trim removed 7 bases at V and 4 bases at J, leaving 2 bases unmatched. The length of the CDR3 is 13 residues. Germline V gives CDR1 ENHRY, CDR2 SYGVKD. DNA for the CDR3: TGTGCCATCACCGGGACAGGGGGCTATGGCTACACCTTC. Protein: CAITGTGGYGYTF.

This rearrangement joins TRBV4-1 to TRBJ2-1; TRBD2 agrees at 7 bases. Trimming at V came to 5 bases and at J to 7 bases, leaving 11 bases not matched to a gene. Per germline, CDR1 MGHRA and CDR2 YSYEKL. This CDR3 is 15 amino acids long. The DNA of the CDR3 is TGCGCCAGCAGCGGACATAGCGGGCTCCAAAATGAGCAGTTCTTC. Translating gives CASSGHSGLQNEQFF.

The chain links TRBV5-6 to TRBJ2-4; 7 bases map to TRBD2. Trimming removed 0 bases from V and 4 bases from J; junction bases left unmatched: 4. This CDR3 region has 15 residues. Per the germline V gene, CDR1 is SGHDT and CDR2 is YYEEEE. CDR3 sequence reads: CASSLAVSGKNIQYF. Written as DNA, the CDR3 is TGTGCCAGCAGCTTGGCGGTTAGCGGGAAAAACATTCAGTACTTC.

The chain recombines TRBV5-4 with TRBJ1-1; tentative D call: TRBD1 (5 bases). This CDR3 comprises 15 residues. CDR1 and CDR2 (germline): SGHNT, YYREEE (reference sequence). V lost 4 bases and J lost 0, with 13 bases in between. The DNA of the CDR3 is TGTGCCAGCAGCCCGAGAGGACATATGAACACTGAAGCTTTCTTT. Amino acids: CASSPRGHMNTEAFF. Full variable domain (rest looked up from reference TRBV5-4 and TRBJ1-1): ETGVTQSPTHLIKTRGQQVTLRCSSQSGHNTVSWYQQALGQGPQFIFQYYREEENGRGNFPPRFSGLQFPNYSSELNVNALELDDSALYLCASSPRGHMNTEAFFGQGTRLTVV.

In its sample, this clone was seen once. This chain joins TRBV3-1 (or the pseudogene TRBV3-2) and TRBJ1-2; 7 bases line up with TRBD1. Trimming removed 10 bases from V and 5 bases from J; junction bases left unmatched: 13. CDR3 length equals 14 residues. Germline-derived CDR1 and CDR2 are LGHDT and YNNKEL (reference sequence). CDR3 coding DNA: TGTGCCACCTCTAGAACAGGGGAATCATATGGCTACACCTTC. Its translation is CATSRTGESYGYTF.

The chain has TRBV9 and TRBJ2-3; D gene ambiguous. Germline CDR1 reads SGDLS; CDR2 reads YYNGEE. This CDR3 comprises 13 residues. V was cut by 4 bases and J by 1 base, with 7 bases left in between. The CDR3 nucleotides read TGTGCCAGCAGCCCAGGAGGCACAGATACGCAGTATTTT. Protein: CASSPGGTDTQYF.

The chain couples TRBV18 to TRBJ1-3, with D possibly TRBD1 on 6 matching bases. Germline CDR1 KGHSH, CDR2 LQKENI. This CDR3 contains 14 residues. V lost 6 bases and J 5 bases, leaving 14 bases between the germline ends. The CDR3 coding sequence is TGTGCCAGCTCCGCCGGAGGGGGAAGAAACACCATATATTTT. As protein: CASSAGGGRNTIYF.

The genes are TRBV19 and TRBJ2-3, with 14 positions matching TRBD2. Germline loops: CDR1 LNHDA, CDR2 SQIVND (reference sequence). The CDR3 covers 17 residues. J gave up 5 bases and V 4 bases, and 8 bases lay outside the gene matches. CDR3 bases: TGTGCCAGTAGTACACAGACTAGCGGGAGGGCCGAAGATACGCAGTATTTT. Its translation is CASSTQTSGRAEDTQYF.

This clone was counted a few times. The chain links TRBV27 to TRBJ1-2, with 7 bases identical to TRBD1. Germline-derived CDR1 and CDR2 are MNHEY and SMNVEV (reference sequence). The V segment lost 4 bases and the J segment 2 bases; nucleotides outside the gene matches: 4. The CDR3 has 14 residues. For the CDR3, the DNA is TGTGCCAGCAGTTCAATACAGGGGAACTATGGCTACACCTTC. Translated: CASSSIQGNYGYTF.

The J gene is TRBJ1-5, the V gene TRBV9; D unresolved. The CDR3 has 14 residues. V was pared by 4 bases and J by 4 bases, with 12 bases between. CDR1 is SGDLS, CDR2 YYNGEE, per germline. The CDR3, as DNA: TGTGCCAGCAGCCCAACCGGGGTAAATCAGCCCCAGCATTTT. It yields the protein CASSPTGVNQPQHF.

This chain joins TRBV30 and TRBJ1-2, with D perhaps TRBD1 (6 bases). The CDR3 length is 14 residues. Germline CDR1 reads GTSNPN; CDR2 reads SVGIG (reference sequence). V was trimmed by 0 bases and J by 5 bases, leaving 13 bases between them. The CDR3 protein is CAWSVRGGGYGYTF. The CDR3 DNA sequence: TGTGCCTGGAGTGTAAGAGGGGGTGGTTATGGCTACACCTTC.

The chain joins TRBV6-5 to TRBJ1-2; 7 positions match TRBD1. V lost 2 bases, J lost 6 bases, and 3 bases stayed unmatched. The CDR3 runs to 13 residues. Germline lookup yields CDR1 MNHEY and CDR2 SVGAGI. Written as DNA, the CDR3 is TGTGCCAGCAGTTACGCACAGGGGAATGGCTACACCTTC. The encoded protein is CASSYAQGNGYTF.

The CDR3 here is CASSQSGRDNEQFF. CDR3 sequence (DNA): TGTGCCAGCAGCCAATCCGGGCGCGACAATGAGCAGTTCTTC. The chain carries TRBV3-1 (or the pseudogene TRBV3-2) and TRBJ2-1; no firm D call. V gave up 2 bases and J gave up 5 bases, with 10 bases separating them. Germline V gene sequence: CDR1 LGHDT, CDR2 YNNKEL (reference sequence). The CDR3 totals 14 residues.

A note on this clone: The junction and the germline gene differ at one end; a read error may be behind it. V usage is TRBV24-1 and J usage is TRBJ2-3; D tentatively reads TRBD1 or TRBD2 (5 bases each). The CDR3 contains 13 residues. The germline CDR1 and CDR2 sequences are KGHDR and SFDVKD. CDR3 sequence: CATRGISRDTQYF. In nucleotides, the CDR3 is TGTGCCACCCGGGGCATTAGCAGAGATACGCAGTATTTT.

This chain links TRBV7-9 with TRBJ2-5; 14 nucleotides match TRBD2. The CDR3 runs 18 residues. V was clipped by 4 bases and J by 4 bases; unmatched bases: 11. Germline V lookup: CDR1 SEHNR, CDR2 FQNEAQ (reference sequence). CDR3 amino acids: CASSSVGSGLAGGETQYF. CDR3 sequence (DNA): TGTGCCAGCAGCTCCGTTGGTAGCGGACTAGCGGGAGGAGAGACCCAGTACTTC.

The genes are TRBV19 and TRBJ1-6, with TRBD1 identical over 7 bases. The CDR3 is made up of 14 amino acids. CDR1 LNHDA and CDR2 SQIVND come from the germline V gene (reference sequence). Trimming cost V 7 bases and J 6 bases; bases outside gene matches: 6. The CDR3 spells CASMLGQSNSPLHF. DNA for the CDR3: TGTGCCAGTATGCTGGGACAGAGTAATTCACCCCTCCACTTT.

The chain combines TRBV19 with TRBJ2-4; D not certain. Trimming removed 4 bases at V and 0 bases at J, with 7 bases between. The CDR3 runs 14 residues. Per the germline V gene, CDR1 is LNHDA and CDR2 is SQIVND (reference sequence). The CDR3 spells CASSRNLAKNIQYF. For the CDR3, the DNA is TGTGCCAGTAGTAGGAACCTAGCCAAAAACATTCAGTACTTC.

V and J are TRBV27 and TRBJ1-1, with D uncertain. Looked up from germline, CDR1 is MNHEY and CDR2 is SMNVEV (reference sequence). The ends were cut back, 3 bases at V and 1 base at J, with 6 bases in the middle. The CDR3 runs 13 residues. The CDR3 protein is CASSFQENTEAFF. The CDR3 DNA sequence: TGTGCCAGCAGTTTCCAGGAGAACACTGAAGCTTTCTTT.

V usage is TRBV11-2 and J usage is TRBJ2-1, with 9 bases lining up with TRBD2. The CDR3 is 17 residues long. The J segment lost 8 bases and the V segment lost 2 bases, leaving 13 bases of the junction unmatched. CDR1 is SGHAT and CDR2 is FQNNGV in the germline V gene. This chain's CDR3 is CASSLYGSGRIFDEQFF. CDR3 sequence (DNA): TGTGCCAGCAGCTTATACGGTAGCGGGAGAATTTTTGATGAGCAGTTCTTC.

This clone occurred once. The chain uses TRBV13 and TRBJ2-3; possibly TRBD1 for D (6 bases). The germline V gene encodes CDR1 PRHDT and CDR2 FYEKMQ (reference sequence). Trimming removed 2 bases from V and 2 bases from J, with 14 bases in between. The CDR3 runs 16 residues. CDR3 nucleotide sequence: TGTGCCAGCAGCTTAAGTACAGGGCCTTACACAGATACGCAGTATTTT. It translates to CASSLSTGPYTDTQYF.

This sequence joins TRBV30 and TRBJ2-7, with unresolved D. CDR1 GTSNPN and CDR2 SVGIG come from the germline V gene (reference sequence). Between the trimmed V and J ends, which lost 1 base and 5 bases, there was a span of 6 bases. The CDR3 loop spans 11 amino acids. CDR3 residues: CAWSERDEQYF. CDR3 bases: TGTGCCTGGAGTGAAAGGGACGAGCAGTACTTC.

This clone was observed a handful of times. The chain is built from TRBV30 and TRBJ2-6; no clear D gene. Trimming removed 0 bases from V and 2 bases from J, with 5 bases in between. Per germline, CDR1 GTSNPN and CDR2 SVGIG (reference sequence). This CDR3 has 14 residues. The CDR3 DNA follows: TGTGCCTGGAGTGTACGGACTGGGGCCAACGTCCTGACTTTC. Translating gives CAWSVRTGANVLTF.

The CDR3 bases are TGTGCCAGCAGCTTAGTTGGGCAGGGAGGTGGCTACACCTTC. It is translated as CASSLVGQGGGYTF. The V and J genes are TRBV5-6 and TRBJ1-2; D may be TRBD1 (5 bases). The germline gives CDR1 SGHDT, CDR2 YYEEEE. The ends were cut back, 2 bases at V and 7 bases at J, with 15 bases in the middle. The CDR3 spans 14 residues.

The count of this clone is one. V usage is TRBV5-1 and J usage is TRBJ1-2; 7 bases agree with TRBD1. V shed 5 bases and J 3 bases; nucleotides not matched to a gene: 10. The CDR3 loop spans 15 amino acids. Germline CDR1 is SGHRS and CDR2 is YFSETQ. The CDR3 nucleotides are TGCGCCAGCAGACTCTCCGGGACAGCCGACTATGGCTACACCTTC. Encoded protein: CASRLSGTADYGYTF.